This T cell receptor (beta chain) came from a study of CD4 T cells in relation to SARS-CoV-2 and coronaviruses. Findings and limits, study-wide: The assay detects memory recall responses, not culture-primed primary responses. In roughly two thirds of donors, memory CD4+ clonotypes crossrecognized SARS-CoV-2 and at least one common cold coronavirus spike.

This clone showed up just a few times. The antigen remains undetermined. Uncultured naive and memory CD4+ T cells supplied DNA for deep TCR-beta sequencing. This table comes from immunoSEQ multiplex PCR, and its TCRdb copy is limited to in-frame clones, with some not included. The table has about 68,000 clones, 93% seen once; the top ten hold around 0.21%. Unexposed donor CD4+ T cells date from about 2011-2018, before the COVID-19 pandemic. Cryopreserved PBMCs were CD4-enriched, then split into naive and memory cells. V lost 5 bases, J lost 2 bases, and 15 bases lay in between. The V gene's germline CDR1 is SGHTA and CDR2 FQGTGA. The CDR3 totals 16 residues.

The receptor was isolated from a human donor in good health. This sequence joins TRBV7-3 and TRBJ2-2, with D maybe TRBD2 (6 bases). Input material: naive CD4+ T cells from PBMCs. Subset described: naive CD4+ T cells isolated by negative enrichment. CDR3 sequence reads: CASSPPGRGNTGELFF. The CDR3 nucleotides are TGTGCCAGCAGCCCCCCCGGGCGGGGTAACACCGGGGAGCTGTTTTTT.